This T cell receptor beta chain is from a study of radiation and T cells in renal cell carcinoma. This clone was detected only once. The CDR3 runs to 15 residues. The V end was cut by 4 bases, the J end by 4 bases, with 14 bases between. Germline CDR1 MGHRA, CDR2 YSYEKL. Time point given: baseline pretreatment blood. Documented treatment: 15 Gy SBRT to primary tumor, nephrectomy 4 weeks later. Generated by immunoSEQ multiplex PCR, the TCRdb table keeps only in-frame clones and is missing some. The sample consists of tens of thousands of clones, roughly four fifths of them appearing once. This TCR came from a man aged 60 to 75 with renal cell carcinoma. The rearrangement links TRBV4-1 to TRBJ2-1; possibly TRBD2 for D (5 bases). The specimen was blood, collected from a patient whose treatment included radiotherapy and nephrectomy. CDR3 protein: CASSLERTPYNEQFF. The CDR3 nucleotides read TGCGCCAGCAGCCTCGAGAGGACTCCTTACAATGAGCAGTTCTTC.